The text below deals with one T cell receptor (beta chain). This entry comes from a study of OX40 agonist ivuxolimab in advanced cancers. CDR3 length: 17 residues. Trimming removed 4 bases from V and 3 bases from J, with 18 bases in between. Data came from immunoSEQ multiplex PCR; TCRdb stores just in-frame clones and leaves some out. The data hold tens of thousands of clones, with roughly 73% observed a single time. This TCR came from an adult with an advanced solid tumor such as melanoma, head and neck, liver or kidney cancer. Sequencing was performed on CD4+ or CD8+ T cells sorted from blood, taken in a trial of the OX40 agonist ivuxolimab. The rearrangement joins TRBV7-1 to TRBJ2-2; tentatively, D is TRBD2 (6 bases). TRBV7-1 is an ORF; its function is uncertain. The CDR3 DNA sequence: TGTGCCAGCAGCTATCGGCCATTGGGCGGGGACACCGGGGAGCTGTTTTTT. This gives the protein CASSYRPLGGDTGELFF.